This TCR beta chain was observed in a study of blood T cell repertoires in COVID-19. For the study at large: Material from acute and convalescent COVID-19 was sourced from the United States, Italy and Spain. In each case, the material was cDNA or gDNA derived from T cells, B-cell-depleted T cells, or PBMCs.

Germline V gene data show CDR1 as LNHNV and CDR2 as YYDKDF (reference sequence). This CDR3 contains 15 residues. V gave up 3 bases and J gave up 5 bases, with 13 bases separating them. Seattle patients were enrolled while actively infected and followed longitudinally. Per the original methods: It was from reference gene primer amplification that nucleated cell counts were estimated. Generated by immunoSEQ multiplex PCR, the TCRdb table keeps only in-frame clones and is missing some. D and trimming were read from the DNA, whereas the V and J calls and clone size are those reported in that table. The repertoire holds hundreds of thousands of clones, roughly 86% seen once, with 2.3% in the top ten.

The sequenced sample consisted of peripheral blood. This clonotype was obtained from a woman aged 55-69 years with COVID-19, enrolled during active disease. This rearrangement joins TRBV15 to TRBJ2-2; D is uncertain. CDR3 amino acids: CATSSVTSLTGELFF. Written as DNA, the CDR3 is TGTGCCACCAGCAGCGTCACGTCCCTAACCGGGGAGCTGTTTTTT.